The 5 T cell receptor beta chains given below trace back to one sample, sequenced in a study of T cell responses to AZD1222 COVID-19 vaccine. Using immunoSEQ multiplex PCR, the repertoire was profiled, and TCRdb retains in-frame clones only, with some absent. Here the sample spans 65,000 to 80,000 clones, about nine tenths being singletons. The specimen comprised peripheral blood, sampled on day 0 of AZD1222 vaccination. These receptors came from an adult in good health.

DNA of the CDR3: TGCGCCAGCAGCTTGGTCCGGGGTTCGGGGAACACTGAAGCTTTCTTT. Translated, it gives CASSLVRGSGNTEAFF. This chain joins TRBV5-1 and TRBJ1-1; unclear D gene. Germline V CDR1 and CDR2: SGHRS, YFSETQ. V was pared by 0 bases and J by 1 base, with 13 bases between. There are 16 residues in the CDR3.

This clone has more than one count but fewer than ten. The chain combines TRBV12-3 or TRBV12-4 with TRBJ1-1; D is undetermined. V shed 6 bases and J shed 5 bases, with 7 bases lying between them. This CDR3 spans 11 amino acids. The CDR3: CASSPGTEAFF. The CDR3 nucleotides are TGTGCCAGCAGCCCTGGGACTGAAGCTTTCTTT.

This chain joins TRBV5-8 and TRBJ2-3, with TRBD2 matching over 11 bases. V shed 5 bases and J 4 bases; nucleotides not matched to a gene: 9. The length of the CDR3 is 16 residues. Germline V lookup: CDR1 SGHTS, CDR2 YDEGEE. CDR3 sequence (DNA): TGTGCCAGCAGTCCCGGGACTAGCGGAACTTCAGATACGCAGTATTTT. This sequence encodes CASSPGTSGTSDTQYF.

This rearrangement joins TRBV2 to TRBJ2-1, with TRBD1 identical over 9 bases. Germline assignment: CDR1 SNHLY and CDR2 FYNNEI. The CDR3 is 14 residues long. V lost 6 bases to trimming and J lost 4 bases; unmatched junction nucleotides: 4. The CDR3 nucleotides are TGTGCCAGCAGCACAGGGGGCGCGTACAATGAGCAGTTCTTC. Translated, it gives CASSTGGAYNEQFF.

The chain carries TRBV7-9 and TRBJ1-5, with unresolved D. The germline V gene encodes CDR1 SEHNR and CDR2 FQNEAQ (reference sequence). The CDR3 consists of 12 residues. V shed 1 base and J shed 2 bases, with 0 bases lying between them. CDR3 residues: CASSLGNQPQHF. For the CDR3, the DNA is TGTGCCAGCAGCTTAGGCAATCAGCCCCAGCATTTT.